This T cell receptor (beta chain) was recorded in a study of T cells in Graves' hyperthyroidism and ophthalmopathy (dated 2019 in TCRdb). Background for the entire study: Peripheral blood samples were taken at initial diagnosis, before any treatment was given. Once sampling was done, hyperthyroidism patients were given methimazole at a starting dose of 30 mg daily, whereas ophthalmopathy patients were given high-dose intravenous methylprednisolone. In roughly six Graves' hyperthyroidism patients, the study also compared T-cell repertoires from thyroid tissue with T-cell repertoires from blood. TCR Vbeta CDR3 sequencing of 130 to 150 peripheral blood samples (approximately 44 ophthalmopathy, over 70 hyperthyroidism and roughly 17 progressor patients) is reported in the paper. For training and testing, the 110 or so patients in the discovery cohort were randomly divided in a 7:3 ratio. To identify TCR V-J signatures that set the groups apart, the researchers used a discovery cohort of about a hundred patients, made up of around 40 with Graves' ophthalmopathy and 57 with stable Graves' hyperthyroidism. Prospective prediction of ophthalmopathy was tested in an independent validation cohort consisting of some 19 hyperthyroidism patients and approximately 16 patients who later progressed to ophthalmopathy.

Only a few counts were recorded for this clonotype. Its antigen has not been determined. No clone much larger than this one lies a single base away; base qualities are absent. In the ophthalmopathy patients, disease was moderately to severely active, with a Clinical Activity Score of 3 or more, a NOSPECS grade of 4 or more, and a duration of less than 3 months. Patients with uncontrolled infections, other autoimmune diseases, pregnancy or lactation were excluded. Diagnoses were based on clinical symptoms, serum thyroxine and TRAb, thyroid ultrasound and orbital computed tomography. Ficoll-Paque density gradient centrifugation was used to isolate PBMCs from around 10 ml of fresh peripheral blood. Trizol reagent was used to extract total RNA, and RNA quality was then checked on an Agilent 2100 Bioanalyzer. Amplification of TCR beta CDR3 regions was carried out from RNA transcripts. A first-round RT-PCR of the TCR CDR3 used the HTBI primer set with the Qiagen OneStep RT-PCR kit. A second multiplex PCR round built the libraries, followed by size selection and purification. Sequencing of the libraries was done on an Illumina HiSeq2000 using paired-end 100 bp reads. In the source study's methods: SOAPnuke was used to process the raw data, with reads discarded if the reads contained adapters or uncalled bases, had a mean Phred below 15, or lacked an exact constant-primer or identifier match. COPE v1.2.5 was used to merge the high-quality paired reads, and each unique nucleotide sequence was defined as a clonotype. Clonotypes were aligned to IMGT TRBV, TRBD and TRBJ reference segments using MiTCR v1.1. Analysis was restricted to V-J combinations with a frequency above 0.0001, which covered roughly 99% of repertoires. A TCS score was defined as the ratio of F50 (clonal expansion) to E x V (chaos), with BLOSUM62-based TCRdist applied between CDR3 peptides within each V-J. Welch's t-statistics and random forest reduced some 510 V-J features to around 14, which were used in a naive Bayes classifier (R e1071). TCRdb took the public reads, trimmed them with fastp at Q25, ran MiXCR for clone calling and kept in-frame beta chains. Rows are combined by CDR3 protein, so each entry shows the most common genes and DNA. The V and J calls and clone size are TCRdb's, not the authors'. For this sample there are about half a million distinct CDR3 sequences; roughly 22% appear just once. Of the sample, roughly 49% is held by the ten largest clones.

V lost 0 bases and J lost 4 bases; the stretch between them is 18 bases long. CDR1 and CDR2 are drawn from the germline V gene (reference sequence): DFQATT, SNEGSKA. The CDR3 sequence holds 16 residues, the cysteine and phenylalanine included. The retained sequence is limited to the CDR3, 48 bases, with the frame set at the first base. Points the paper makes about the study in general: Blood samples also contained most of the expanded thyroid clonotypes (frequency above 0.001), which suggests that blood repertoires may reflect thyroid immune responses. In validation, the model predicted progression to ophthalmopathy a median of 6.5 months before onset, with 70% to 71% sensitivity and 72.22% specificity. No statistical method was used to set the sample size in advance, and investigators knew the group allocation. A 13 V-J signature model separated ophthalmopathy from stable hyperthyroidism, with roughly 88% sensitivity and roughly 84% specificity in cross-validation and 80%/75% in testing.

The receptor was isolated from a woman between 70 and 85 years old with Graves' ophthalmopathy. The rearrangement combines TRBV20-1 with TRBJ1-1; no D gene call is confident. The sequenced material came from blood. The DNA sequence is as follows: TGCAGTGCTAGAGATTTGGCAGACGTATATAGCACTGAAGCTTTCTTT. Its product reads: CSARDLADVYSTEAFF.